This T cell receptor (beta chain) was retrieved from a study of TIL therapy for anti-PD-1-resistant metastatic lung cancer. V lost 3 bases, J lost 4 bases, and 11 bases lay in between. The CDR3 sequence is 14 residues long. In germline, CDR1 is SGHRS, CDR2 YFSETQ. About this clone itself: Antigen: not known.

The libraries were made with immunoSEQ v3. Sequencing depth was about 2 million read pairs for survey level, about 5-6.5 million for deep. The table came from immunoSEQ multiplex PCR; TCRdb's copy has only in-frame clones and leaves some out. The table lists roughly 16,000 clones, about 82% of them singletons. General study points: TIL clonotype persistence in blood showed no apparent association with response.

The time point: pre-treatment sample, taken before nivolumab and TIL therapy. The V gene is TRBV5-1, the J gene TRBJ1-5; D is unclear. Here the sequenced sample was blood, taken at baseline. The receptor was derived from a person between 30 and 80 years old with non-small cell lung cancer. The CDR3 protein is CASSSLGGNQPQHF. In nucleotides, the CDR3 is TGCGCCAGCAGCTCCCTGGGCGGGAATCAGCCCCAGCATTTT.